A selection of T cell receptor beta chains follows, all from one sample in a study of early T cells in non-severe SARS-CoV-2 infection. TCRdb itself ran the 5' RACE reads through MiXCR, one entry per CDR3 protein. The sample records 50,000 to 70,000 distinct CDR3 sequences, around 6.5% being singletons. The sequences come from whole blood, collected at baseline. These receptors came from an adult who was a healthcare worker with PCR-confirmed SARS-CoV-2 infection or an uninfected control (not recorded which). CDR3s include the opening cysteine and the closing phenylalanine or tryptophan. D genes are given only for firm matches. The size entry is marked missing in some rows and otherwise reads once, few, many or a size class.

>TRBJ2-1|TRBD1|many|TRBV13
CASSSGQGYNEFF
TGTGCCAGCAGCTCGGGACAGGGCTACAATGAGTTCTTC
>TRBJ1-6|.|many|TRBV20-1
CSARDLQGHNSPLHF
TGCAGTGCTAGAGATCTCCAGGGCCATAATTCACCCCTCCACTTT
>TRBJ2-3|.|many|TRBV20-1
CSARVKTGRAMTDTQYF
TGCAGTGCTAGAGTAAAAACCGGACGAGCTATGACAGATACGCAGTATTTT
>TRBJ2-7|.|.|TRBV21-1
CASSKTQGISFEQYF
TGTGCCAGCAGCAAAACCCAGGGGATAAGCTTCGAGCAGTACTTC
>TRBJ1-6|.|many|TRBV23-1
CASSQSNLLIIHPSTF
.
>TRBJ1-2|.|many|TRBV11-2
CASRGTASYGYTF
TGTGCCAGCAGGGGGACGGCCTCCTATGGCTACACCTTC
>TRBJ2-1|TRBD1|many|TRBV7-2
CASSTTGTNYNEQFF
TGTGCCAGCAGCACGACAGGGACCAACTACAATGAGCAGTTCTTC
>TRBJ2-7|.|many|TRBV4-1
CASSQVAEATYEQYF
TGCGCCAGCAGCCAAGTGGCAGAAGCGACCTACGAGCAGTACTTC
>TRBJ2-3|TRBD2|few|TRBV5-1
CASSLEGLVGDTQYF
TGCGCCAGCAGCTTGGAGGGACTAGTTGGGGATACGCAGTATTTT
>TRBJ2-1|.|.|TRBV29-1
CSVEIRTENNEQFF
TGCAGCGTTGAAATTCGGACAGAAAACAATGAGCAGTTCTTC
>TRBJ1-2|.|few|TRBV20-1
CSASRDTYGYTF
TGCAGTGCTAGCCGGGACACCTATGGCTACACCTTC
>TRBJ1-2|.|many|TRBV11-2
CASSLGALNYGYTF
TGTGCCAGCAGCTTAGGGGCGCTTAACTATGGCTACACCTTC
>TRBJ2-7|.|many|TRBV27
CASSPGLGNYEQYF
TGTGCCAGCAGTCCAGGACTGGGGAACTACGAGCAGTACTTC
>TRBJ2-3|.|.|TRBV7-8
CASSLVGRDTQYF
TGTGCCAGCAGCTTAGTAGGCAGGGATACGCAGTATTTT
>TRBJ1-5|TRBD1|many|TRBV7-2
CASSLWDSRDQPQHF
TGTGCCAGCAGCCTCTGGGACAGTCGGGATCAGCCCCAGCATTTT
>TRBJ2-7|TRBD1|.|TRBV11-2
CASSPWDRGVYEQYF
TGTGCCAGCAGCCCTTGGGACAGGGGTGTCTACGAGCAGTACTTC
>TRBJ2-3|.|.|TRBV24-1
CATSDPPEDTQYF
TGTGCCACCAGTGACCCGCCAGAGGATACGCAGTATTTT
>TRBJ1-2|TRBD1|many|TRBV6-1
CASSPGGGQVNSNYGYTF
TGTGCCAGCAGTCCAGGGGGGGGACAGGTGAATTCTAACTATGGCTACACCTTC
>TRBJ2-3|.|few|TRBV6-6
CASSYFSSTDTQYF
TGTGCCAGCAGTTACTTTTCGAGCACAGATACGCAGTATTTT
>TRBJ2-1|TRBD2|many|TRBV10-2
CASSSGGTSGNHEQFF
TGCGCCAGCAGTTCCGGCGGGACTAGCGGGAACCATGAGCAGTTCTTC
>TRBJ2-5|.|few|TRBV20-1
CSAGEGGRIETQYF
TGCAGTGCTGGAGAAGGGGGGAGGATAGAGACCCAGTACTTC
>TRBJ1-2|.|many|TRBV12-3/TRBV12-4
CASSPRGIEGYTF
TGTGCCAGCAGTCCTAGGGGTATTGAGGGCTACACCTTC
>TRBJ2-7|TRBD1|.|TRBV5-5
CASSRVAGGIYEQYF
TGTGCCAGCAGCCGGGTGGCAGGGGGAATCTACGAGCAGTACTTC
>TRBJ1-6|.|many|TRBV7-6
CASSLAGRGGSPLHF
TGTGCCAGCAGCTTAGCCGGCAGGGGTGGTTCACCCCTCCACTTT
>TRBJ2-1|.|few|TRBV27
CASSLSKGSGESGSYNEQFF
TGTGCCAGCAGTTTATCTAAAGGGAGCGGAGAAAGCGGCTCCTACAATGAGCAGTTCTTC
>TRBJ2-1|TRBD2|many|TRBV11-2
CASSLRSSGSINEQFF
TGTGCCAGCAGCTTACGGTCCAGCGGGAGTATCAATGAGCAGTTCTTC
>TRBJ2-7|TRBD2|many|TRBV11-2
CASSLTGGHYEQYF
TGTGCCAGCAGCTTAACGGGAGGGCATTACGAGCAGTACTTC
>TRBJ2-3|.|many|TRBV11-2
CASSLGRIGVDTQYF
TGTGCCAGCAGCTTGGGCCGGATTGGCGTGGATACGCAGTATTTT
>TRBJ2-3|.|many|TRBV7-6
CASSRKIGTDTQYF
TGTGCCAGCAGTCGAAAGATTGGTACAGATACGCAGTATTTT
>TRBJ2-3|TRBD1|many|TRBV7-2
CASSRDRGRTDTQYF
TGTGCCAGCAGCCGGGACAGGGGAAGGACAGATACGCAGTATTTT
>TRBJ1-2|.|many|TRBV20-1
CSARDGWQRGYTF
TGCAGTGCTAGAGATGGGTGGCAGAGGGGCTACACCTTC
>TRBJ1-5|.|many|TRBV19
CASSIGLGSNQPQHF
TGTGCCAGTAGTATAGGGCTCGGGAGCAATCAGCCCCAGCATTTT
>TRBJ1-5|.|.|TRBV28
CASSPWGKGQVSQPQHF
TGTGCCAGCAGCCCCTGGGGAAAGGGGCAGGTGAGTCAGCCCCAGCATTTT
>TRBJ2-3|.|many|TRBV7-9
CASSLTLVTDTQYF
TGTGCCAGCAGCTTAACGCTAGTCACAGATACGCAGTATTTT
>TRBJ2-3|TRBD2|.|TRBV4-3
CASSQGASGFDTQYF
TGCGCCAGCAGCCAAGGGGCTAGCGGATTCGATACGCAGTATTTT
>TRBJ1-2|TRBD1|.|TRBV28
CASSSRDRANYGYTF
TGTGCCAGCAGTTCACGGGACAGGGCTAACTATGGCTACACCTTC
>TRBJ2-7|TRBD1|many|TRBV7-9
CASSKDRYEQYF
TGTGCCAGCAGCAAGGACAGGTACGAGCAGTACTTC
>TRBJ1-2|.|few|TRBV7-2
CASSLVHYGYTF
TGTGCCAGCAGCTTAGTACACTATGGCTACACCTTC
>TRBJ2-7|.|few|TRBV7-6
CASSRQGNSYEQYF
TGTGCCAGCAGCCGCCAGGGGAATTCCTACGAGCAGTACTTC
>TRBJ1-5|TRBD1|few|TRBV4-1
CASSHPGGGLQPQHF
TGCGCCAGCAGCCACCCTGGAGGGGGCCTTCAGCCCCAGCATTTT
>TRBJ2-2|.|few|TRBV7-3
CASRSPASNTGELFF
TGTGCCAGCAGGAGTCCAGCGTCGAACACCGGGGAGCTGTTTTTT
>TRBJ1-2|.|many|TRBV30
CAWSVGPYGYTF
TGTGCCTGGAGCGTAGGACCGTATGGCTACACCTTC
>TRBJ2-1|TRBD1|many|TRBV5-5
CASSLGDRRTFYNEQFF
TGTGCCAGCAGCTTGGGGGACAGGAGAACGTTCTACAATGAGCAGTTCTTC
>TRBJ1-2|.|few|TRBV20-1
CSARDSGSYGYTF
TGCAGTGCTAGAGATTCGGGCTCCTATGGCTACACCTTC
>TRBJ2-5|TRBD2|few|TRBV7-2
CASSRGLAEETQYF
TGTGCCAGCAGCAGAGGACTAGCGGAAGAGACCCAGTACTTC
>TRBJ1-4|.|many|TRBV4-3
CASSQDGQGLSNEKLFF
TGCGCCAGCAGCCAAGATGGTCAGGGGCTATCTAATGAAAAACTGTTTTTT
>TRBJ2-7|.|many|TRBV9
CASSVEGRPYHEQYF
TGTGCCAGCAGCGTAGAGGGTAGACCTTACCACGAGCAGTACTTC
>TRBJ2-3|.|.|TRBV6-1
CASRKGGDTQYF
TGTGCCAGCAGGAAGGGGGGAGATACGCAGTATTTT